This TCR beta chain was recorded in a study of blood T cell repertoires in COVID-19. Overall study context: Some COVID-19 samples were acute and others convalescent; all came from the United States, Italy and Spain.

Only in-frame clones appear in the TCRdb table, and some are missing; sequencing was by immunoSEQ multiplex PCR. The sample lists a few hundred thousand clones, 80% to 90% occurring once. Germline values: CDR1 PRHDT, CDR2 FYEKMQ (reference sequence). This CDR3 is built from 14 residues. V gave up 6 bases and J gave up 10 bases; unmatched junction bases: 7. This receptor was taken from a woman in her 40s who had recovered from COVID-19. Sequenced: peripheral blood. The chain carries TRBV13 and TRBJ1-6; 9 nucleotides align to TRBD1. This CDR3 is CASRTGQGESPLHF. CDR3 DNA: TGTGCCAGCAGGACGGGACAGGGTGAATCACCCCTCCACTTT.